A selection of T cell receptor beta chains follows, all from one sample in a study of identical twins. MiXCR, applied by TCRdb to the 5' RACE reads, yields one record per CDR3 protein. The sample has 1.5 million to 2 million distinct CDR3 sequences; under 35% are singletons. The sample taken for sequencing was cord blood. The receptors were gathered from a newborn girl in good health. Both conserved end residues are trimmed from each CDR3. Size tells how often a clone was seen (once, few, many) or the class of an expanded clone, and some rows leave it out.

V	size	J	CDR3
TRBV5-1	few	TRBJ2-5	ASARAKETQY
TRBV19	NA	TRBJ2-7	ASNGRNSYEQY
TRBV15	few	TRBJ2-3	ATSRATDADTQY
TRBV5-1	NA	TRBJ1-2	ASSSGHDGYT
TRBV12-3/TRBV12-4	few	TRBJ1-5	ASSFRETNQPQH
TRBV6-6	NA	TRBJ1-1	ASRSSSNTEAF
TRBV7-9	NA	TRBJ2-1	ASSPTSGRRLSSYNEQF
TRBV27	NA	TRBJ2-7	ASSPAPGTTAVSTYEQY
TRBV10-2	NA	TRBJ2-7	ASSDPTSAEQY
TRBV6-1	many	TRBJ1-2	ASSEERTVYYGYT
TRBV20-1	few	TRBJ1-5	SASFRGRNQPQH
TRBV5-1	NA	TRBJ2-1	ASSLKGLLASGRVMNEQF
TRBV22-1	NA	TRBJ1-2	PGSARAHGYT
TRBV5-1	NA	TRBJ2-1	ASSLENSGQQF
TRBV12-3/TRBV12-4	few	TRBJ2-1	ASSFSDSRMYEQF
TRBV29-1	many	TRBJ2-1	SVEAPLAGLSYNEQF
TRBV3-1	NA	TRBJ2-7	ASSQPTRSYEQY
TRBV19	few	TRBJ2-7	ASSGQPSSYEQY
TRBV9	NA	TRBJ1-1	ASSVVDNTEAF
TRBV4-1	many	TRBJ2-5	ASSLRAETQY
TRBV10-3	few	TRBJ1-2	AISDGPANYGYT
TRBV20-1	NA	TRBJ1-4	SALGTSGEKLF
TRBV10-3	NA	TRBJ2-3	AISGRGSTDTQY
TRBV3-1	NA	TRBJ1-6	ASSQSAQGYLH
TRBV10-3	NA	TRBJ2-1	ATPTSVTYNEQF
TRBV7-7	NA	TRBJ2-3	ASSPRGSLSTDTQY
TRBV6-5	NA	TRBJ2-5	ASSFEGSTSYNEQY
TRBV7-8	NA	TRBJ1-5	ASSLASRFSNQPQH
TRBV6-1	few	TRBJ2-3	ASSIGLASTDTQY
TRBV7-9	few	TRBJ1-1	ASTMGGLNTEAF
TRBV28	few	TRBJ2-3	ASSSSGSGSPDTQY
TRBV4-2	NA	TRBJ2-3	ASSPGTSGRFSDTQY
TRBV4-2	few	TRBJ1-2	ASSQAPLDGNYGYT
TRBV29-1	many	TRBJ2-1	SVELASYNEQF
TRBV30	NA	TRBJ1-1	AWSRTRNTEAF
TRBV27	NA	TRBJ2-7	ASSLSTSGFSYEQY
TRBV10-3	NA	TRBJ2-2	AARTANTGELF
TRBV20-1	NA	TRBJ2-1	SASPREPYNEQF
TRBV6-2/TRBV6-3	few	TRBJ1-5	ASSYRTGEVSNQPQH
TRBV11-2	NA	TRBJ2-7	ASSISSGTGGVEQY
TRBV27	few	TRBJ2-3	ASSQREGVTDTQY
TRBV10-3	few	TRBJ1-2	AISKGGDYGYT
TRBV20-1	NA	TRBJ2-1	SASVPDRSYEQF
TRBV27	few	TRBJ1-2	ASSPSASGRGYT
TRBV4-2	NA	TRBJ1-5	ASSQDRAGEQPQH
TRBV20-1	NA	TRBJ2-3	SAWDHTTDTQY
TRBV3-1	many	TRBJ2-7	ASSPSGAYEQY
TRBV12-3/TRBV12-4	NA	TRBJ2-1	ASSLPERPYDEQF
TRBV20-1	NA	TRBJ2-3	SALSGATDTQY
TRBV4-2	few	TRBJ1-1	ASSQVIQGALNTEAF
TRBV4-2	NA	TRBJ2-2	ASSITWGPNTGELF
TRBV21-1	NA	TRBJ2-3	ASTWARGGNTQY
TRBV3-1	NA	TRBJ1-4	ASSQRGSRQGEKLF
TRBV12-3/TRBV12-4	NA	TRBJ2-1	ASSSTSGGYEQF
TRBV10-3	few	TRBJ2-7	AIKLSMGYEQY
TRBV30	NA	TRBJ1-1	AWSVLGVTEAF
TRBV7-2	NA	TRBJ2-5	ASSLVSEETQY